These 21 T cell receptor beta chains were sequenced from one sample in a study of regulatory T cells in long-lasting Graves disease. To make TCR beta libraries, researchers used iRepertoire HTBI primers and Arm-PCR of CDR3 regions. TCRdb reprocessed the multiplex PCR reads via MiXCR and lists one record per CDR3 protein. The repertoire holds 530,000 or so distinct CDR3 sequences, with about 16% as singletons. Time point described: newly diagnosed GD, antithyroid drugs for less than 3 months. The TCR library was made from RNA that had been extracted from PBMCs in TRIzol. These data are also associated with another study on T cells in Graves' hyperthyroidism and ophthalmopathy.

The material was peripheral blood mononuclear cells (PBMCs), obtained at new diagnosis, from a patient treated with antithyroid drugs. Receptors were obtained from a man aged 18 to 35 with Graves disease.

This clonotype occurred a few times. The chain couples TRBV7-6 to TRBJ2-7, with D uncertain. The CDR3 totals 14 residues. Germline lookup yields CDR1 SGHVS and CDR2 FNYEAQ. With 1 base removed from V and 5 bases from J, the gap between germline ends came to 12 bases. CDR3 nucleotides: TGTGCCAGCAGCTTAGTCACCGTGGCGGACGAGCAGTACTTC. Protein: CASSLVTVADEQYF. The full variable domain, its missing parts supplied by reference TRBV7-6 and TRBJ2-7, is GAGVSQSPRYKVTKRGQDVALRCDPISGHVSLYWYRQALGQGPEFLTYFNYEAQQDKSGLPNDRFSAERPEGSISTLTIQRTEQRDSAMYRCASSLVTVADEQYFGPGTRLTVT.

The sample holds many counts of this clonotype. This chain uses TRBV2 with TRBJ2-5; D call uncertain. V lost 1 base to trimming and J lost 2 bases, with 8 bases between them. The CDR3 covers 14 residues. Germline V gene data show CDR1 as SNHLY and CDR2 as FYNNEI. This chain's CDR3 is CASSEGSEQETQYF. CDR3 nucleotide sequence: TGTGCCAGCAGTGAAGGATCCGAGCAAGAGACCCAGTACTTC.

The V and J genes are TRBV4-1 and TRBJ1-2; 8 bases line up with TRBD1. The length of the CDR3 is 20 residues. Germline trimming cut 10 bases from V and 5 bases from J; bases unmatched to any gene: 30. Germline V gives CDR1 MGHRA, CDR2 YSYEKL. The CDR3, as DNA: TGCGCCACCTCGCAGAAGGTAGCATCCCCATCATCAGGGGGCGAATATGGCTACACCTTC. Its translation is CATSQKVASPSSGGEYGYTF.

This clonotype was counted between two and nine times. V and J are TRBV10-3 and TRBJ1-6, with TRBD1 matching 8 bases. This CDR3 contains 19 residues. The V and J ends lost 5 bases and 0 bases, in that order; junction bases with no gene match: 12. Germline V lookup: CDR1 ENHRY, CDR2 SYGVKD. CDR3 in amino acids: CAISTSGQGGGSYNSPLHF. Written as DNA, the CDR3 is TGTGCCATCAGTACCTCTGGACAGGGAGGAGGCTCCTATAATTCACCCCTCCACTTT.

This clonotype was counted once. A far larger clone is a single base away, which makes a read error likely. The chain is built from TRBV7-9 and TRBJ1-1; no firm D call. The CDR3 spans 12 residues. Trimming cost V 4 bases and J 5 bases, with 8 bases left between them. Germline assignment: CDR1 SEHNR and CDR2 FQNEAQ (reference sequence). The CDR3 coding sequence is TGTGCCAGCAGCTCAGCTAGGACTGAAGCTTTCTTT. Its translation: CASSSARTEAFF.

This clonotype was seen a few times. The V call is TRBV30, the J call TRBJ2-1; 14 bases line up with TRBD2. The J segment lost 5 bases and the V segment lost 4 bases, leaving 4 bases of the junction unmatched. Per the germline V gene, CDR1 is GTSNPN and CDR2 is SVGIG (reference sequence). This CDR3 is built from 15 residues. CDR3 sequence (DNA): TGTGCCTGGAACAGGGGACTAGCGGGGGACAATGAGCAGTTCTTC. Translated, it gives CAWNRGLAGDNEQFF. The complete variable domain, with remaining parts taken from reference TRBV30 and TRBJ2-1, reads SQTIHQWPATLVQPVGSPLSLECTVEGTSNPNLYWYRQAAGRGLQLLFYSVGIGQISSEVPQNLSASRPQDRQFILSSKKLLLSDSGFYLCAWNRGLAGDNEQFFGPGTRLTVL.

This clonotype was seen at least ten times. The CDR3 reads CSASHTEAFF. DNA of the CDR3: TGCAGTGCTTCACACACTGAAGCTTTCTTT. The chain combines TRBV20-1 with TRBJ1-1; D is ambiguous. Germline assignment: CDR1 DFQATT and CDR2 SNEGSKA (reference sequence). This CDR3 is 10 amino acids long. Trimming removed 5 bases from V and 3 bases from J, with 4 bases in between.

The gene calls are TRBV11-2 and TRBJ2-7, with D hard to call. CDR3 size: 15 residues. V lost 4 bases, J lost 4 bases, and 17 bases lay in between. Germline V CDR1 and CDR2: SGHAT, FQNNGV. CDR3 sequence: CASSSGSYPAYEQYF. DNA of the CDR3: TGTGCCAGCAGCTCCGGTTCTTATCCGGCGTACGAGCAGTACTTC.

This clonotype was recorded a few times. The chain uses TRBV9 and TRBJ2-3, with D perhaps matching TRBD1 (5 bases). Trimming removed 4 bases at V and 0 bases at J, with 15 bases between. Per the germline V gene, CDR1 is SGDLS and CDR2 is YYNGEE. The CDR3 runs to 16 residues. The CDR3 nucleotides are TGTGCCAGCAGCCCTCAAGGGGTGGCTAGCACAGATACGCAGTATTTT. This sequence encodes CASSPQGVASTDTQYF. Complete variable domain (other parts from reference TRBV9 and TRBJ2-3): DSGVTQTPKHLITATGQRVTLRCSPRSGDLSVYWYQQSLDQGLQFLIQYYNGEERAKGNILERFSAQQFPDLHSELNLSSLELGDSALYFCASSPQGVASTDTQYFGPGTRLTVL.

The genes are TRBV10-3 and TRBJ2-7; D is uncertain. This CDR3 spans 12 amino acids. V gave up 2 bases and J gave up 6 bases, with 8 bases separating them. The germline gives CDR1 ENHRY, CDR2 SYGVKD. The CDR3 nucleotides read TGTGCCATCAGTGAGGGCTGGGGCGAGCAGTACTTC. Translating it yields CAISEGWGEQYF.

This sequence joins TRBV9 and TRBJ2-1; 14 positions match TRBD2. Trimming removed 2 bases from V and 10 bases from J; junction bases left unmatched: 11. Germline V gene sequence: CDR1 SGDLS, CDR2 YYNGEE. The CDR3 has 17 residues. CDR3 region: CASSVRGGLAGVNEQFF. The CDR3 region has the DNA TGTGCCAGCAGCGTCCGAGGGGGACTAGCGGGAGTAAACGAGCAGTTCTTC. Combining the CDR3 with reference TRBV9 and TRBJ2-1 gives the whole variable domain DSGVTQTPKHLITATGQRVTLRCSPRSGDLSVYWYQQSLDQGLQFLIQYYNGEERAKGNILERFSAQQFPDLHSELNLSSLELGDSALYFCASSVRGGLAGVNEQFFGPGTRLTVL.

This clonotype appeared once. This chain joins TRBV30 and TRBJ2-1; perhaps TRBD2 as D (5 bases). V was shortened by 0 bases and J by 2 bases, with 11 bases between the two germline ends. The CDR3 consists of 15 residues. Per germline, CDR1 GTSNPN and CDR2 SVGIG (reference sequence). CDR3 coding DNA: TGTGCCTGGAGTGTATCAGAGGGCACCTACAATGAGCAGTTCTTC. It encodes CAWSVSEGTYNEQFF.

V and J are TRBV20-1 and TRBJ2-3; D may be TRBD2 (6 bases). V dropped 0 bases and J dropped 2 bases, with 9 bases sitting between them. This CDR3 comprises 14 residues. Per the germline V gene, CDR1 is DFQATT and CDR2 is SNEGSKA (reference sequence). The CDR3 nucleotides are TGCAGTGCTAGAGATTTAGCGGCCACAGATACGCAGTATTTT. Protein sequence: CSARDLAATDTQYF.

This clonotype was counted many times. The chain couples TRBV12-3 or TRBV12-4 to TRBJ1-1, with D maybe TRBD1 (6 bases). This CDR3 is built from 13 residues. V gave up 7 bases and J gave up 0 bases, with 9 bases separating them. The CDR3 region has the DNA TGTGCCAGCATGGGGGCCTTGAACACTGAAGCTTTCTTT. Translation gives CASMGALNTEAFF.

This clonotype was found a few times. This sequence joins TRBV6-2 or TRBV6-3 and TRBJ2-1, with 8 positions matching TRBD2. Germline-derived CDR1 and CDR2 are MNHEY and SVGEGT. The J segment lost 5 bases and the V segment lost 7 bases, leaving 13 bases of the junction unmatched. This CDR3 contains 16 residues. The CDR3 DNA follows: TGTGCCAGCACTTATACCAGCGGGAGTAAAAACAATGAGCAGTTCTTC. As protein: CASTYTSGSKNNEQFF.

The chain couples TRBV10-3 to TRBJ2-7; D is uncertain. The V end was cut by 2 bases, the J end by 3 bases, with 14 bases between. The germline gives CDR1 ENHRY, CDR2 SYGVKD. This CDR3 has 15 amino acids. CDR3 protein: CAISEGTRHGYEQYF. The CDR3 DNA is TGTGCCATCAGTGAGGGTACGCGCCACGGCTACGAGCAGTACTTC.

This clonotype was picked up a small number of times. CDR3 nucleotides: TGTGCCAGTAGTATTGGACCCTCCAATTACGAGCAGTACTTC. This sequence encodes CASSIGPSNYEQYF. This sequence joins TRBV19 and TRBJ2-7, with unresolved D. Germline-derived CDR1 and CDR2 are LNHDA and SQIVND (reference sequence). The CDR3 is made up of 14 amino acids. Trimming shortened V by 3 bases and J by 4 bases, and 13 bases separated the two germline ends.

J is TRBJ1-3 and V is TRBV25-1; a possible D gene is TRBD1 (5 bases). Trimming removed 4 bases at V and 2 bases at J, with 9 bases between. The CDR3 is made up of 14 amino acids. The germline V gene has CDR1 MGHDK and CDR2 SYGVNS. The CDR3 is CASSAPGAGNTIYF. The CDR3 DNA is TGTGCCAGCAGTGCCCCGGGGGCTGGAAACACCATATATTTT.

In regard to this clonotype: A much larger clone is a single base away; this may be a read error. V usage is TRBV18 and J usage is TRBJ2-3, with D possibly TRBD2 on 6 matching bases. V lost 3 bases to trimming and J lost 0 bases, with 13 bases between them. The CDR3 has 16 amino acids. Germline CDR1 is KGHSH and CDR2 is LQKENI. The CDR3 spells CASSPSSGLSTDTQYF. CDR3 DNA: TGTGCCAGCTCACCGTCCAGCGGGCTGAGCACAGATACGCAGTATTTT.

This clonotype was seen at least ten times. This sequence joins TRBV20-1 and TRBJ2-7; D might be TRBD2 (6 bases). Germline CDR1 reads DFQATT; CDR2 reads SNEGSKA (reference sequence). The CDR3 has 12 amino acids. Trimming cost V 8 bases and J 5 bases, with 16 bases left between them. The CDR3 spells CSYLRGKNEQYF. As DNA, the CDR3 is TGCAGTTACCTTCGGGGGAAAAACGAGCAGTACTTC.

This clonotype occurred many times. The chain employs TRBV11-2 and TRBJ2-5; a possible D gene is TRBD1 (5 bases). The V end was cut by 0 bases, the J end by 2 bases, with 16 bases between. CDR3 length equals 17 residues. Germline V CDR1 and CDR2: SGHAT, FQNNGV. The chain's CDR3 is CASSLDPGFKWQETQYF. The DNA of the CDR3 is TGTGCCAGCAGCTTAGATCCAGGGTTTAAGTGGCAAGAGACCCAGTACTTC.